Shown below are 31 T cell receptor beta chains from a single sample sequenced in a study of vaccination and CD4 T cells after COVID-19. Noted time point: late sampling 161 to 241 days after vaccination in three convalescent patients. TCRdb recomputed calls from the PCR reads with MiXCR, one row per CDR3 protein. The repertoire consists of 26,000 or so distinct CDR3 sequences, with roughly 50% occurring once and the leading ten covering 5.5% to 7.5%. The sequenced sample was CD4+ T cells from blood, obtained about 7 months after SARS-CoV-2 vaccination. These receptors originate from a human donor who had recovered from COVID-19.

CDR3 sequence: CASSPGNEYTGELFF. As DNA, the CDR3 is TGTGCCAGCAGCCCGGGCAACGAATACACCGGGGAGCTGTTTTTT. The chain joins TRBV7-9 to TRBJ2-2; unclear D gene. From germline, CDR1 is SEHNR and CDR2 FQNEAQ (reference sequence). There are 15 residues in the CDR3. V lost 5 bases, J lost 3 bases, and 13 bases lay in between. The full variable domain, rest sourced from reference TRBV7-9 and TRBJ2-2, is DTGVSQNPRHKITKRGQNVTFRCDPISEHNRLYWYRQTLGQGPEFLTYFQNEAQLEKSRLLSDRFSAERPKGSFSTLEIQRTEQGDSAMYLCASSPGNEYTGELFFGEGSRLTVL.

This clonotype has just a few counts. The chain couples TRBV6-1 to TRBJ1-2; 9 positions agree with TRBD1. The CDR3 sequence is 14 residues long. The germline CDR1 and CDR2 sequences are MNHNS and SASEGT. Unmatched junction bases numbered 8, after V lost 6 bases and J lost 6 bases. As DNA, the CDR3 is TGTGCCAGCAGGGTTAAACAGGGGGCGGATGGCTACACCTTC. This sequence encodes CASRVKQGADGYTF.

The chain is built from TRBV6-5 and TRBJ2-3; a weak D match, TRBD1 (6 bases). Germline CDR1 MNHEY, CDR2 SVGAGI. The CDR3 is 13 amino acids. The ends were cut back, 8 bases at V and 4 bases at J, with 13 bases in the middle. CDR3 sequence reads: CASGWGQADTQYF. Written as DNA, the CDR3 is TGTGCCAGCGGTTGGGGGCAGGCAGATACGCAGTATTTT.

The rearrangement uses TRBV20-1 and TRBJ1-1; D unclear. The CDR3 runs to 14 residues. CDR1 and CDR2 from the germline V gene are DFQATT and SNEGSKA (reference sequence). Trimming took 0 bases from V and 1 from J, leaving 9 bases between them. The CDR3 sequence is CSARDPASNTEAFF. The CDR3 DNA reads TGCAGTGCTAGAGATCCAGCCTCGAACACTGAAGCTTTCTTT.

The chain links TRBV6-5 to TRBJ2-2; D remains ambiguous. Per germline, CDR1 MNHEY and CDR2 SVGAGI. V lost 0 bases to trimming and J lost 6 bases, with 11 bases between them. This CDR3 contains 15 residues. The CDR3 DNA reads as TGTGCCAGCAGTTACTCGATCACAGCACCCGGGGAGCTGTTTTTT. The encoded protein is CASSYSITAPGELFF.

This chain uses TRBV20-1 with TRBJ1-3; D may be TRBD1 (5 bases). CDR3 size: 11 residues. CDR1 is DFQATT and CDR2 is SNEGSKA in the germline V gene (reference sequence). Deletions cut 5 bases from V and 8 bases from J, with 10 bases between. The CDR3 DNA sequence: TGCAGTGCTGGGGGGGGGGACACCATATATTTT. This gives the protein CSAGGGDTIYF.

The rearrangement uses TRBV9 and TRBJ2-3, with D unresolved. The CDR3 contains 14 residues. Germline V gives CDR1 SGDLS, CDR2 YYNGEE. With 2 bases removed from V and 0 bases from J, the gap between germline ends came to 7 bases. CDR3 amino acids: CASSVKPSTDTQYF. CDR3 DNA sequence: TGTGCCAGCAGCGTCAAACCTAGCACAGATACGCAGTATTTT.

The chain has TRBV7-9 and TRBJ1-2; 11 bases match TRBD1. Unmatched junction bases numbered 9, after V lost 5 bases and J lost 7 bases. CDR1 SEHNR and CDR2 FQNEAQ come from the germline V gene (reference sequence). The CDR3 length is 15 residues. The CDR3 loop is CASSIGQGASSGYTF. CDR3 sequence (DNA): TGTGCCAGCAGCATCGGACAGGGGGCTTCGTCTGGCTACACCTTC. The full variable domain, in which reference TRBV7-9 and TRBJ1-2 provide the parts outside the CDR3, is DTGVSQNPRHKITKRGQNVTFRCDPISEHNRLYWYRQTLGQGPEFLTYFQNEAQLEKSRLLSDRFSAERPKGSFSTLEIQRTEQGDSAMYLCASSIGQGASSGYTFGSGTRLTVV.

The rearrangement uses TRBV2 and TRBJ2-7; 9 bases match TRBD1. J lost 1 base, V lost 6 bases, and 4 bases had no gene match. CDR1 is SNHLY, CDR2 FYNNEI, per germline. The CDR3 consists of 14 residues. The CDR3: CASRGTGKSYEQYF. CDR3 sequence (DNA): TGTGCCAGCAGGGGGACAGGGAAGTCCTACGAGCAGTACTTC.

The chain is built from TRBV5-8 and TRBJ2-1, with D possibly matching TRBD2 (5 bases). Trimming removed 4 bases at V and 8 bases at J, with 13 bases between. Looked up from germline, CDR1 is SGHTS and CDR2 is YDEGEE. This CDR3 has 13 residues. The DNA of the CDR3 is TGTGCCAGCAGCATCCATTTGAGGGATGAGCAGTTCTTC. This translates into CASSIHLRDEQFF.

This clonotype was counted a single time. The V gene is TRBV4-1, the J gene TRBJ2-6; D perhaps matches TRBD2 (5 bases). The CDR3 has 16 amino acids. V was pared by 0 bases and J by 4 bases, with 10 bases between. The germline gives CDR1 MGHRA, CDR2 YSYEKL. The CDR3 region has the DNA TGCGCCAGCAGCCAAGATCGGGGTACCGGGGCCAACGTCCTGACTTTC. Translation: CASSQDRGTGANVLTF.

The chain is built from TRBV6-1 and TRBJ1-1; D gene ambiguous. Germline V lookup: CDR1 MNHNS, CDR2 SASEGT. This CDR3 region has 12 residues. V gave up 7 bases and J gave up 1 base, with 7 bases separating them. The CDR3 nucleotides read TGTGCCAGCACCAGGACGAACACTGAAGCTTTCTTT. It is translated as CASTRTNTEAFF.

This clonotype showed up just a few times. This rearrangement joins TRBV6-4 to TRBJ1-5; possibly TRBD1 for D (5 bases). Trimming removed 3 bases from V and 0 bases from J, with 6 bases in between. Per the germline V gene, CDR1 is MRHNA and CDR2 is SNTAGT. The CDR3 extends over 14 amino acids. CDR3 sequence (DNA): TGTGCCAGCAGTGAAGGGGATAGCAATCAGCCCCAGCATTTT. Residues: CASSEGDSNQPQHF.

This clonotype appeared once. This CDR3 is CASSYGRTISYNEQFF. CDR3 bases: TGTGCCAGCAGTTACGGGCGGACCATATCCTACAATGAGCAGTTCTTC. J is TRBJ2-1 and V is TRBV6-5, with D unclear. In germline, CDR1 is MNHEY, CDR2 SVGAGI. The V gene lost 2 bases and the J gene lost 1 base, with 12 bases spanning the gap. The length of the CDR3 is 16 residues.

A single count supports this clonotype. This chain links TRBV10-1 with TRBJ2-5; either TRBD1 or TRBD2 may fit D (5 bases each). Per the germline V gene, CDR1 is WNHNN and CDR2 is SYGVQD (reference sequence). V gave up 5 bases and J gave up 5 bases, with 21 bases separating them. This CDR3 comprises 16 residues. The CDR3 reads CASSSSSGRGWETQYF. For the CDR3, the DNA is TGCGCCAGCAGTTCCTCCTCGGGACGGGGATGGGAGACCCAGTACTTC.

The chain uses TRBV15 and TRBJ2-5; no definite D call. The V gene lost 1 base and the J gene lost 5 bases, with 5 bases spanning the gap. Germline CDR1 LNHNV, CDR2 YYDKDF (reference sequence). The CDR3 spans 12 residues. The CDR3: CATSRVGETQYF. Here the CDR3 DNA reads TGTGCCACCAGCAGAGTCGGGGAGACCCAGTACTTC.

The genes are TRBV10-3 and TRBJ2-5; 9 positions agree with TRBD2. In germline, CDR1 is ENHRY, CDR2 SYGVKD. V trimming: 6 bases; J trimming: 5 bases; junction bases outside the gene matches: 10. The CDR3 loop spans 15 amino acids. The CDR3 sequence is CAISPRTSDGETQYF. The CDR3 DNA reads as TGTGCCATCAGCCCGCGGACTAGCGATGGGGAGACCCAGTACTTC.

This clonotype was seen only a few times. The rearrangement joins TRBV15 to TRBJ1-6; TRBD1 matches 7 bases. CDR1 LNHNV and CDR2 YYDKDF come from the germline V gene (reference sequence). After removal of 3 bases from V and 5 bases from J, the junction contained 4 bases not matched to a gene. This CDR3 has 15 amino acids. The CDR3 coding sequence is TGTGCCACCAGCAGGGGGACAGCCAATAATTCACCCCTCCACTTT. It encodes CATSRGTANNSPLHF.

The sample holds one count of this clonotype. The V call is TRBV20-1, the J call TRBJ2-3; tentatively, D is TRBD2 (5 bases). Trimming left V 1 base short and J 3 bases short, with 26 bases between. CDR1 is DFQATT, CDR2 SNEGSKA, per germline (reference sequence). This CDR3 is 19 amino acids long. This CDR3 is CSARGPAGARLRGTDTQYF. Here the CDR3 DNA reads TGCAGTGCTAGAGGTCCCGCGGGCGCCAGGCTCCGAGGGACAGATACGCAGTATTTT.

The chain combines TRBV7-9 with TRBJ2-6; 8 nucleotides align to TRBD1. Germline lookup yields CDR1 SEHNR and CDR2 FQNEAQ (reference sequence). V shed 1 base and J 3 bases; nucleotides not matched to a gene: 5. This CDR3 comprises 17 residues. The CDR3 loop is CASSLGGQGGGANVLTF. Here the CDR3 DNA reads TGTGCCAGCAGCTTAGGAGGACAGGGCGGTGGGGCCAACGTCCTGACTTTC.

The J gene is TRBJ2-3, the V gene TRBV7-6; 13 nucleotides align to TRBD2. Looked up from germline, CDR1 is SGHVS and CDR2 is FNYEAQ. There are 16 residues in the CDR3. With V trimmed by 2 bases and J by 5 bases, 4 bases remained unmatched. In DNA form, the CDR3 reads TGTGCCAGCAGCTTACGACTAGCGGGAGGCATAGATACGCAGTATTTT. This encodes CASSLRLAGGIDTQYF. The whole variable domain, filled in from reference TRBV7-6 and TRBJ2-3, reads GAGVSQSPRYKVTKRGQDVALRCDPISGHVSLYWYRQALGQGPEFLTYFNYEAQQDKSGLPNDRFSAERPEGSISTLTIQRTEQRDSAMYRCASSLRLAGGIDTQYFGPGTRLTVL.

This chain joins TRBV10-2 and TRBJ1-1; D remains ambiguous. The CDR3 length is 15 residues. The germline V and J ends were trimmed by 0 bases and 8 bases, with 16 bases remaining between them. Germline V gene lookup returns CDR1 WSHSY and CDR2 SAAADI. The CDR3 DNA reads TGCGCCAGCAGTGAGTCTCGGGGTTCGGGAAGGGAAGCTTTCTTT. This codes for CASSESRGSGREAFF.

In regard to this clonotype: One end of the junction is discordant with germline, which a read error may explain. This chain links TRBV19 with TRBJ1-1; maybe TRBD1 (5 bases). The CDR3 covers 13 residues. Per germline, CDR1 LNHDA and CDR2 SQIVND (reference sequence). In nucleotides, the CDR3 is TGTGCCAGTAGGATAGGGGCAAACACTGAAGCTTTCTTT. Amino acid sequence: CASRIGANTEAFF.

This clonotype was observed a handful of times. This sequence joins TRBV7-2 and TRBJ2-3; the D is unclear. Trimming left V 1 base short and J 6 bases short, with 8 bases between. This CDR3 has 13 amino acids. Germline V gene sequence: CDR1 SGHTA, CDR2 FQGNSA. The CDR3 DNA reads TGTGCCAGCAGCTTAGGAGTCCCTGATACGCAGTATTTT. Residues: CASSLGVPDTQYF. Combining the CDR3 with reference TRBV7-2 and TRBJ2-3 gives the whole variable domain GAGVSQSPSNKVTEKGKDVELRCDPISGHTALYWYRQSLGQGLEFLIYFQGNSAPDKSGLPSDRFSAERTGGSVSTLTIQRTQQEDSAVYLCASSLGVPDTQYFGPGTRLTVL.

The chain links TRBV7-9 to TRBJ1-5; weak D call: TRBD1 (5 bases). Trimming cost V 4 bases and J 6 bases, with 16 bases left between them. The CDR3 sequence is 15 residues long. Germline assignment: CDR1 SEHNR and CDR2 FQNEAQ (reference sequence). The CDR3: CASSSSRGEGQPQHF. The DNA of the CDR3 is TGTGCCAGCAGCTCGTCACGGGGGGAGGGTCAGCCCCAGCATTTT.

This chain connects TRBV28 to TRBJ1-1; no clear D gene. The CDR3 spans 14 residues. Trimming removed 6 bases from V and 4 bases from J, with 15 bases in between. Germline CDR1 is MDHEN and CDR2 is SYDVKM. The CDR3 bases are TGTGCCAGCAGCCTCGGGCTGGCAGTCACTGAAGCTTTCTTT. Protein: CASSLGLAVTEAFF.

This sequence joins TRBV14 and TRBJ1-5, with D possibly matching TRBD1 (6 bases). The germline V gene encodes CDR1 SGHDN and CDR2 FVKESK. V was shortened by 0 bases and J by 7 bases, with 7 bases between the two germline ends. This CDR3 is 13 amino acids long. This CDR3 reads CASSQDTGQPQHF. CDR3 coding DNA: TGTGCCAGCAGCCAAGATACAGGGCAGCCCCAGCATTTT.

This clonotype ranks as large. The rearrangement joins TRBV27 to TRBJ1-6; no clear D. V was shortened by 6 bases and J by 6 bases, with 12 bases between the two germline ends. Looked up from germline, CDR1 is MNHEY and CDR2 is SMNVEV (reference sequence). The CDR3 sequence is 14 residues long. The CDR3 DNA reads as TGTGCCAGCAGAAGGCGACTGATTAATTCACCCCTCCACTTT. Its protein is CASRRRLINSPLHF.

This clonotype was found a few times. J is TRBJ2-2 and V is TRBV20-1; 7 positions match TRBD2. The CDR3 extends over 18 amino acids. CDR1 is DFQATT and CDR2 is SNEGSKA in the germline V gene (reference sequence). V dropped 2 bases and J dropped 2; count of bases not matched to a gene: 14. CDR3 region: CSARKLATATSNTGELFF. The CDR3 coding sequence is TGCAGTGCTAGAAAACTAGCGACCGCGACTTCAAACACCGGGGAGCTGTTTTTT.

V and J are TRBV4-1 and TRBJ2-5; tentatively, D is TRBD1 or TRBD2 (6 bases each). Germline CDR1 and CDR2: MGHRA and YSYEKL. V gave up 2 bases and J gave up 4 bases, with 14 bases separating them. The CDR3 covers 15 residues. The CDR3, as DNA: TGCGCCAGCAGCCAACTAGGGGGGCCGAGAGAGACCCAGTACTTC. The encoded protein is CASSQLGGPRETQYF.

The chain recombines TRBV15 with TRBJ2-1; TRBD2 aligns across 13 bases. V was clipped by 4 bases and J by 8 bases; unmatched bases: 5. The CDR3 is 15 amino acids. Germline V CDR1 and CDR2: LNHNV, YYDKDF (reference sequence). The CDR3, as DNA: TGTGCCACCAGCACCGGACTAGCGGGAGTTGATGAGCAGTTCTTC. It codes for CATSTGLAGVDEQFF.